Following are 17 T cell receptor beta chains from one sample sequenced in a study of OX40 agonist ivuxolimab in advanced cancers. The protocol was immunoSEQ multiplex PCR, while the TCRdb copy is restricted to in-frame clones and leaves out a portion. The repertoire holds 70,000 to 90,000 clones, about 81% seen once, with around 7.5% in the top ten. Source: CD4+ or CD8+ T cells sorted from blood, taken in a trial of the OX40 agonist ivuxolimab. The source of these receptors is an adult with an advanced solid tumor such as melanoma, head and neck, liver or kidney cancer.

This chain uses TRBV6-5 with TRBJ2-7; D gene unclear. V shed 6 bases and J shed 2 bases, with 11 bases lying between them. The CDR3 extends over 13 amino acids. Germline CDR1 reads MNHEY; CDR2 reads SVGAGI. Here the CDR3 DNA reads TGTGCCAGCAGCAAGAAAGGTCCCTACGAGCAGTACTTC. Amino acids: CASSKKGPYEQYF.

The rearrangement uses TRBV25-1 and TRBJ1-4, with 8 nucleotides matching TRBD1. This CDR3 comprises 17 residues. Losses at the gene ends were 5 bases for V and 0 bases for J; bases not matched to a gene: 8. CDR1 and CDR2 (germline): MGHDK, SYGVNS. The CDR3 DNA reads TGTGCCAGCAGTATCTACAGGGGGGGAGCAACTAATGAAAAACTGTTTTTT. Amino acids: CASSIYRGGATNEKLFF. Drawing the rest from reference TRBV25-1 and TRBJ1-4, the complete variable domain is EADIYQTPRYLVIGTGKKITLECSQTMGHDKMYWYQQDPGMELHLIHYSYGVNSTEKGDLSSESTVSRIRTEHFPLTLESARPSHTSQYLCASSIYRGGATNEKLFFGSGTQLSVL.

This sequence joins TRBV7-2 and TRBJ1-2; TRBD1 matches at 9 bases. CDR1 is SGHTA and CDR2 is FQGNSA in the germline V gene. The length of the CDR3 is 14 residues. V shed 4 bases and J 3 bases; nucleotides not matched to a gene: 3. This CDR3 is CASSYRDRDYGYTF. The DNA for the CDR3 is TGTGCCAGCAGCTACCGGGACAGGGACTATGGCTACACCTTC.

This rearrangement joins TRBV9 to TRBJ1-6; TRBD1 might be the D (6 bases). Germline values: CDR1 SGDLS, CDR2 YYNGEE. This CDR3 is 14 amino acids long. The germline V and J ends were trimmed by 4 bases and 7 bases, with 12 bases remaining between them. The CDR3 here is CASSMTGRNSPLHF. The CDR3 DNA sequence: TGTGCCAGCAGCATGACAGGAAGAAATTCACCCCTCCACTTT.

V is TRBV9 and J is TRBJ1-5; tentative D call: TRBD1 (5 bases). The germline V and J ends were trimmed by 3 bases and 6 bases, with 10 bases remaining between them. This CDR3 region has 13 residues. Germline lookup yields CDR1 SGDLS and CDR2 YYNGEE. CDR3 nucleotides: TGTGCCAGCAGCGCCGGAGGGACTCAGCCCCAGCATTTT. Its protein product is CASSAGGTQPQHF.

The rearrangement links TRBV6-1 to TRBJ2-4, with 8 positions matching TRBD2. Trimming at V came to 6 bases and at J to 8 bases, leaving 3 bases not matched to a gene. CDR1 MNHNS and CDR2 SASEGT come from the germline V gene. The CDR3 sequence is 12 residues long. The CDR3 protein is CASRRGVDIQYF. For the CDR3, the DNA is TGTGCCAGCAGGCGGGGGGTTGACATTCAGTACTTC.

The chain carries TRBV7-9 and TRBJ1-1, with TRBD1 matching 8 bases. CDR3 length equals 15 residues. The germline gives CDR1 SEHNR, CDR2 FQNEAQ (reference sequence). The ends lost 5 bases at V and 0 bases at J; junction bases unmatched: 5. CDR3 DNA sequence: TGTGCCAGCAGCCTTGACAGGGGCGTGAACACTGAAGCTTTCTTT. It yields the protein CASSLDRGVNTEAFF.

There are a few counts of this clone. The V gene is TRBV6-5, the J gene TRBJ1-5; weak D call: TRBD1 (5 bases). V lost 4 bases and J 8 bases, leaving 12 bases between the germline ends. The CDR3 totals 13 residues. CDR1 MNHEY and CDR2 SVGAGI come from the germline V gene. CDR3 sequence reads: CASSFGRGEPQHF. The CDR3 DNA sequence: TGTGCCAGCAGTTTTGGGCGGGGGGAGCCCCAGCATTTT.

The chain links TRBV6-6 to TRBJ2-5; D gene uncertain. The germline V gene has CDR1 MNHNY and CDR2 SVGAGI (reference sequence). Trimming shortened V by 0 bases and J by 7 bases, and 6 bases separated the two germline ends. The CDR3 covers 12 residues. DNA for the CDR3: TGTGCCAGCAGTTACTCCGGAAGGACCCAGTACTTC. Protein: CASSYSGRTQYF.

The V call is TRBV6-5, the J call TRBJ1-5; no definite D call. Per the germline V gene, CDR1 is MNHEY and CDR2 is SVGAGI. This CDR3 spans 15 amino acids. The V end was cut by 2 bases, the J end by 3 bases, with 11 bases between. This CDR3 is CASSYSARINQPQHF. CDR3 DNA sequence: TGTGCCAGCAGTTACAGTGCCCGGATCAATCAGCCCCAGCATTTT.

The rearrangement uses TRBV4-3 and TRBJ2-6; 9 nucleotides match TRBD1. This CDR3 has 18 residues. Unmatched junction bases numbered 14, after V lost 0 bases and J lost 11 bases. The germline V gene has CDR1 LGHNA and CDR2 YSLEER. The CDR3 reads CASSQEETRVGQGYVLTF. CDR3 coding DNA: TGCGCCAGCAGCCAAGAGGAGACTCGGGTCGGACAGGGGTACGTCCTGACTTTC.

The CDR3, as DNA: TGTGCCAGCAGCTACCACCGTCATATCTCGGACACTATGAACACTGAAGCTTTCTTT. Encoded protein: CASSYHRHISDTMNTEAFF. The J gene is TRBJ1-1, the V gene TRBV7-8; D may be TRBD1 (5 bases). Germline assignment: CDR1 SGHVS and CDR2 FQNEAQ. The CDR3 totals 19 residues. V was trimmed by 4 bases and J by 0 bases, leaving 24 bases between them.

The chain recombines TRBV5-1 with TRBJ1-2, with unresolved D. The germline V and J ends were trimmed by 0 bases and 0 bases, with 3 bases remaining between them. Germline V gene lookup returns CDR1 SGHRS and CDR2 YFSETQ. The CDR3 has 13 residues. CDR3: CASSLVANYGYTF. CDR3 DNA: TGCGCCAGCAGCTTGGTGGCTAACTATGGCTACACCTTC.

The V gene is TRBV18, the J gene TRBJ1-4; weak D call: TRBD1 (6 bases). This CDR3 is built from 14 residues. The germline gives CDR1 KGHSH, CDR2 LQKENI. Trimming shortened V by 6 bases and J by 13 bases, and 21 bases separated the two germline ends. CDR3 in amino acids: CASSYGQGSWRLFF. CDR3 bases: TGTGCCAGCTCGTACGGGCAGGGGTCGTGGAGACTGTTTTTT.

The V gene is TRBV7-6, the J gene TRBJ2-1; 8 positions match TRBD2. V lost 4 bases and J lost 4; bases outside the gene matches: 9. The CDR3 contains 16 residues. The germline CDR1 and CDR2 sequences are SGHVS and FNYEAQ. The CDR3 DNA reads TGTGCCAGCAGCTACGCGGGCGGGGGGCTTTACAATGAGCAGTTCTTC. Protein product: CASSYAGGGLYNEQFF.

The V call is TRBV5-1, the J call TRBJ1-2; the match to TRBD1 covers 12 bases. The CDR3 spans 16 residues. Looked up from germline, CDR1 is SGHRS and CDR2 is YFSETQ. The V segment lost 4 bases and the J segment 7 bases; nucleotides outside the gene matches: 11. CDR3 sequence (DNA): TGCGCCAGCAGCCCAAGGGGGACAGGGGGCGCAGGTGGCTACACCTTC. Translating gives CASSPRGTGGAGGYTF.

The chain links TRBV29-1 to TRBJ1-2; D remains unclear. Germline V CDR1 and CDR2: SQVTM, ANQGSEA. The CDR3 is 14 amino acids. V lost 6 bases and J 8 bases, leaving 22 bases between the germline ends. CDR3 in DNA: TGCAGCGTCATTGGTGGAGAGACCCACTGGGGCTACACCTTC. It is translated as CSVIGGETHWGYTF.